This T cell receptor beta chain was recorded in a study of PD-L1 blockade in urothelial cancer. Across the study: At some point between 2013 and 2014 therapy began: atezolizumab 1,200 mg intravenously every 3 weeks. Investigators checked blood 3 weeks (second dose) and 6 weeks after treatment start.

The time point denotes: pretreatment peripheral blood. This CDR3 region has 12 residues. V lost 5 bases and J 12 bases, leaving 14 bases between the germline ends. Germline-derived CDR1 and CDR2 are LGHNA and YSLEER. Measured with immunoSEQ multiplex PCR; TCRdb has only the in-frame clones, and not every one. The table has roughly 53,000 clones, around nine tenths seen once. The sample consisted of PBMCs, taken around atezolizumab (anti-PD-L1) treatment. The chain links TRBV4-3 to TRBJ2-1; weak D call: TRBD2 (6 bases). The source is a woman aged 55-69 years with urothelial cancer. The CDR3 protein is CASSSRLGGQFF. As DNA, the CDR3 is TGCGCCAGCAGCTCCCGACTGGGGGGGCAGTTCTTC.